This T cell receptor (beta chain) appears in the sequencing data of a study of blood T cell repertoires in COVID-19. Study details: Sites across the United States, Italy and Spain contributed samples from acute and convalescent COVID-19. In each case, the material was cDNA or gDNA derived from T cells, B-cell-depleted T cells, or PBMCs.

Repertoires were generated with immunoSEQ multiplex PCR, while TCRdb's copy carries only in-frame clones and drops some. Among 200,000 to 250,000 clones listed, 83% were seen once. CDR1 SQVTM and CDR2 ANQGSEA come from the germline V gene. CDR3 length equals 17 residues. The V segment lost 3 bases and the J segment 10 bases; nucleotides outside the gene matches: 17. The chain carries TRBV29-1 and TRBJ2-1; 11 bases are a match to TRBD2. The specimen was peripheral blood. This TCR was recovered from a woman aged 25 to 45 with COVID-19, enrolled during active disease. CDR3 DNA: TGCAGCGTTGATTCGCGGGTGACTAGCGGGACCCAAGGCGAGCAGTTCTTC. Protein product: CSVDSRVTSGTQGEQFF.